This T cell receptor beta chain was found in a study of blood T cell repertoires in COVID-19. About the research overall: Acute and convalescent COVID-19 samples came from the United States, Italy and Spain. Sources were T cells, B-cell-depleted T cells, or PBMCs; the material itself was cDNA or gDNA.

Source study methods: By means of reference gene primer amplification, nucleated cell counts were estimated. TCRdb's copy holds only in-frame clones and misses some; the assay was immunoSEQ multiplex PCR. V and J calls and clone size are as listed in that table; D and trimming were resolved from the DNA. In the table there are about 100,000 clones, 60% to 85% of which are singletons. The CDR3 spans 13 residues. Germline-derived CDR1 and CDR2 are MNHEY and SMNVEV (reference sequence). V was cut by 6 bases and J by 4 bases, with 10 bases left in between. V gene TRBV27 combines with J gene TRBJ1-3, with a weak D call TRBD1 (5 bases). Source material: peripheral blood. The receptor was derived from a man in his fifties or sixties who had recovered from COVID-19. Here the CDR3 reads CASSYRGGNTIYF. DNA for the CDR3: TGTGCCAGCAGCTATCGGGGGGGAAACACCATATATTTT.